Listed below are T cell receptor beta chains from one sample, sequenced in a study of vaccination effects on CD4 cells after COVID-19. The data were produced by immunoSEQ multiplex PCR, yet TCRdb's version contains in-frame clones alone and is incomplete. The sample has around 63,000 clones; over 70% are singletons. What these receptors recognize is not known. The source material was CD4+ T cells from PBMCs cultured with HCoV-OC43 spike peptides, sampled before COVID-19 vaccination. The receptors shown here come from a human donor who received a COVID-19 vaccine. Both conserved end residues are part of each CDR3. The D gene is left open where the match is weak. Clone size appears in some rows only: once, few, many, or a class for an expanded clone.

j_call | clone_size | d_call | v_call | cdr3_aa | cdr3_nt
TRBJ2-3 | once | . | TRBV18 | CASSPGISDTQYF | TGTGCCAGCTCACCAGGGATCTCAGATACGCAGTATTTT
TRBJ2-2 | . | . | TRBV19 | CASSNPGSYTGELFF | TGTGCCAGTAGTAATCCGGGATCCTACACCGGGGAGCTGTTTTTT
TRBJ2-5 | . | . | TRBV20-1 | CSASTPGGAPETQYF | TGCAGTGCTAGTACCCCAGGGGGGGCCCCAGAGACCCAGTACTTC
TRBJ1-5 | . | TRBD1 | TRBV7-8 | CASSLDRGEQPQHF | TGTGCCAGCAGCTTAGACAGGGGAGAACAGCCCCAGCATTTT
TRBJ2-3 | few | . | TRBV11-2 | CASSLASDTQYF | TGTGCCAGCAGCTTAGCTTCAGATACGCAGTATTTT
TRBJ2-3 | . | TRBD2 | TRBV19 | CASQSRAGGRQTTQYF | TGTGCCAGCCAGAGTAGGGCGGGGGGTCGACAGACAACGCAGTATTTT
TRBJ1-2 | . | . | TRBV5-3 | CARSLAGRNDYGYTF | TGTGCCAGAAGCTTGGCCGGCAGAAACGACTATGGCTACACCTTC
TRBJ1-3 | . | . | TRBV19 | CASSGTLGNTIYF | TGTGCCAGTAGTGGTACGCTCGGAAACACCATATATTTT
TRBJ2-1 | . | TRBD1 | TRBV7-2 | CASSPFPGGIYNEQFF | TGTGCCAGCAGCCCTTTCCCAGGGGGCATCTACAATGAGCAGTTCTTC
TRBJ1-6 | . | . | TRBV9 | CASSVGQGYNSPLHF | TGTGCCAGCAGCGTAGGCCAGGGCTATAATTCACCCCTCCACTTT
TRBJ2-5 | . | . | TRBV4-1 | CASSQGVGAVETQYF | TGCGCCAGCAGCCAAGGGGTGGGGGCGGTGGAGACCCAGTACTTC
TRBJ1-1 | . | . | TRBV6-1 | CASSEWGDWRTEAFF | TGTGCCAGCAGTGAGTGGGGGGACTGGCGGACTGAAGCTTTCTTT
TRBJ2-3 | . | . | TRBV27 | CASSSRVVTDTQYF | TGTGCCAGCAGTTCCCGGGTCGTCACAGATACGCAGTATTTT
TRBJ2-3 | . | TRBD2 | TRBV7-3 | CASSPKGLATDTQYF | TGTGCCAGCAGCCCGAAGGGACTAGCTACAGATACGCAGTATTTT
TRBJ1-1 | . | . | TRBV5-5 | CASSLVPGSNTEAFF | TGTGCCAGCAGCTTGGTGCCGGGGTCGAACACTGAAGCTTTCTTT
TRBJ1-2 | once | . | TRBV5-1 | CASSSPDLGSYGYTF | TGCGCCAGCAGCTCCCCCGATCTGGGGTCCTATGGCTACACCTTC
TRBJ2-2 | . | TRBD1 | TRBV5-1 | CASSPWTGVNTGELFF | TGCGCCAGCAGCCCCTGGACAGGGGTCAACACCGGGGAGCTGTTTTTT
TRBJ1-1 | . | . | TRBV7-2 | CASSFWAGEAFF | TGTGCCAGCAGCTTTTGGGCAGGGGAAGCTTTCTTT
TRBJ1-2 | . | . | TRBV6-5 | CASSYSTLRSYGYTF | TGTGCCAGCAGTTACTCAACACTGAGGAGCTATGGCTACACCTTC
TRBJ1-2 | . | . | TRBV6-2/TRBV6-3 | CASSYFGSYTF | TGTGCCAGCAGTTACTTCGGGAGCTACACCTTC